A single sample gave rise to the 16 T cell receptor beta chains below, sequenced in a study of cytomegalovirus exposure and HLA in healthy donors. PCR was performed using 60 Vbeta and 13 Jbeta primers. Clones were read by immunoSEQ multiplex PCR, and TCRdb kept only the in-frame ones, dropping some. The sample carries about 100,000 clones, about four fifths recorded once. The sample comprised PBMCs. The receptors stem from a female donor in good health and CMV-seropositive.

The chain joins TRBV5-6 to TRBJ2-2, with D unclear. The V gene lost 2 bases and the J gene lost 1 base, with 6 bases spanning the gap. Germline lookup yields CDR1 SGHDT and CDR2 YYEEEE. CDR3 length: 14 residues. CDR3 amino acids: CASSFYGNTGELFF. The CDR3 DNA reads TGTGCCAGCAGCTTTTACGGGAACACCGGGGAGCTGTTTTTT.

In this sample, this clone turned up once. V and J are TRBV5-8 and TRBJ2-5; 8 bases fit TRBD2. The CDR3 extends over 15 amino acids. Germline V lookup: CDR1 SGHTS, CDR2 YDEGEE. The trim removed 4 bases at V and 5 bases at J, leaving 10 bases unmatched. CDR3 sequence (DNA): TGTGCCAGCAGCGCGGGACGGGAGGGAAGGGAGACCCAGTACTTC. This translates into CASSAGREGRETQYF.

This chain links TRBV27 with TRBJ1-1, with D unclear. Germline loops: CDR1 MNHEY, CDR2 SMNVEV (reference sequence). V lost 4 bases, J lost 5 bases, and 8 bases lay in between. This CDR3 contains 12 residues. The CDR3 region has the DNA TGTGCCAGCAGTTCCACGGGGACTGAAGCTTTCTTT. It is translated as CASSSTGTEAFF.

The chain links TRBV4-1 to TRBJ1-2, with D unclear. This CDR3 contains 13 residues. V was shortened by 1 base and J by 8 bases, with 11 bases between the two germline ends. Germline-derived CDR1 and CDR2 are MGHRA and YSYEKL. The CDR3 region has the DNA TGCGCCAGCAGCCAAGGGAGCGGGGTCGGCTACACCTTC. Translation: CASSQGSGVGYTF.

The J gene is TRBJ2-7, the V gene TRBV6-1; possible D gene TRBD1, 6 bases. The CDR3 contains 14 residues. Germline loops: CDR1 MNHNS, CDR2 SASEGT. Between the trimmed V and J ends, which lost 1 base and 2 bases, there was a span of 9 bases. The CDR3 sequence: CASSEVGGPYEQYF. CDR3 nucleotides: TGTGCCAGCAGTGAAGTAGGGGGACCCTACGAGCAGTACTTC.

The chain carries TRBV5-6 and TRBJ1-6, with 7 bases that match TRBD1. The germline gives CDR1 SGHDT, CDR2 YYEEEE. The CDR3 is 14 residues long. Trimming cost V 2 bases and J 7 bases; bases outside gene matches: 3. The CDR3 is CASSFSQGNSPLHF. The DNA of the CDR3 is TGTGCCAGCAGCTTTTCACAGGGGAATTCACCCCTCCACTTT.

CDR3 nucleotides: TGTGCCAGTAAGGGAGCGACCACCTACAATGAGCAGTTCTTC. Translation gives CASKGATTYNEQFF. The chain combines TRBV19 with TRBJ2-1, with D possibly matching TRBD2 (5 bases). The CDR3 is 14 amino acids. Germline V CDR1 and CDR2: LNHDA, SQIVND (reference sequence). V dropped 7 bases and J dropped 2 bases, with 12 bases sitting between them.

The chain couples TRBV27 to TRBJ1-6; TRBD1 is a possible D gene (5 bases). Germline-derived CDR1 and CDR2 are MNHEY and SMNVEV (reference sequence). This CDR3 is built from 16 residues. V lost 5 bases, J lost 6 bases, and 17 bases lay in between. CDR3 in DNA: TGTGCCAGCAGTCCGACCATGACAGCTACTAATTCACCCCTCCACTTT. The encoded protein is CASSPTMTATNSPLHF.

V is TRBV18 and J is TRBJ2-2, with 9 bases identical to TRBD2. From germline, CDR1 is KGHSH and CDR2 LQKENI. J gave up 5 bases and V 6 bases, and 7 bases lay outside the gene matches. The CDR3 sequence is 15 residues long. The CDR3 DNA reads TGTGCCAGCTCCCTTAGCGGGAGTGGAACCGGGGAGCTGTTTTTT. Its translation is CASSLSGSGTGELFF. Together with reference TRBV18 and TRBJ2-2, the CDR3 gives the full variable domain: NAGVMQNPRHLVRRRGQEARLRCSPMKGHSHVYWYRQLPEEGLKFMVYLQKENIIDESGMPKERFSAEFPKEGPSILRIQQVVRGDSAAYFCASSLSGSGTGELFFGEGSRLTVL.

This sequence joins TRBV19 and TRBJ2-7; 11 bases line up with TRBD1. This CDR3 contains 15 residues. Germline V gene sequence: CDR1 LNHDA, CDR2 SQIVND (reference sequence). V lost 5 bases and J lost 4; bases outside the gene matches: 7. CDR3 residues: CASSPGTGGLYEQYF. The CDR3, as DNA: TGTGCCAGTAGTCCAGGGACAGGGGGTCTGTACGAGCAGTACTTC.

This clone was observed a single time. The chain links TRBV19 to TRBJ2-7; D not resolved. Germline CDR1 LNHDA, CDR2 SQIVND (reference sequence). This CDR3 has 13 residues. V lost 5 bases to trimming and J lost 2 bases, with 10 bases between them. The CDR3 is CASSLARTYEQYF. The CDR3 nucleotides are TGTGCCAGTAGTTTGGCCAGAACCTACGAGCAGTACTTC.

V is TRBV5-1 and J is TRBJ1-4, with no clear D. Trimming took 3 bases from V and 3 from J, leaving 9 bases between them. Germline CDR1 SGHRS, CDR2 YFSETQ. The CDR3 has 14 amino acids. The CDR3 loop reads CASSYNSPNEKLFF. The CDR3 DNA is TGCGCCAGCAGCTATAACAGCCCTAATGAAAAACTGTTTTTT.

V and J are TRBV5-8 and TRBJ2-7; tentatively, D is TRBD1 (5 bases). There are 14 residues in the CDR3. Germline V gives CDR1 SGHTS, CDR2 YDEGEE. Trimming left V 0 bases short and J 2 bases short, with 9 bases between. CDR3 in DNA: TGTGCCAGCAGCTTGGGCGTCAGGGCCTACGAGCAGTACTTC. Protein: CASSLGVRAYEQYF.

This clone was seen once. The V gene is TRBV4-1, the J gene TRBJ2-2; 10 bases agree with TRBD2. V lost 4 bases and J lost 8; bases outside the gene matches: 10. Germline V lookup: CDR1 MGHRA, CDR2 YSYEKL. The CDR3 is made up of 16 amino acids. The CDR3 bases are TGCGCCAGCAGCCCTTTGTTAGCGGGGGGCCGGGGGGAGCTGTTTTTT. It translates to CASSPLLAGGRGELFF.

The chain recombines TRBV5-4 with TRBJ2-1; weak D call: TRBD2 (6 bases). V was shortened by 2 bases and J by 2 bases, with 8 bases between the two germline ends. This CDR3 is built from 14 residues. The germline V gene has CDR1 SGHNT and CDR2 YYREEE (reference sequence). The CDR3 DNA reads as TGTGCCAGCAGCTTAAGCGGGCCCTACAATGAGCAGTTCTTC. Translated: CASSLSGPYNEQFF.

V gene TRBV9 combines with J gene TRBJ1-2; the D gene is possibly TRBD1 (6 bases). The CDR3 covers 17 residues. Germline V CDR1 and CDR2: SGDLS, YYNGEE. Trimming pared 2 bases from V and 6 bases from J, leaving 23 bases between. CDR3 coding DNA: TGTGCCAGCAGCGTGGCTAAAACAGGGTTCTTGGGCCATGGCTACACCTTC. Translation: CASSVAKTGFLGHGYTF. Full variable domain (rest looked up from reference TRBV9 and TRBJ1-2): DSGVTQTPKHLITATGQRVTLRCSPRSGDLSVYWYQQSLDQGLQFLIQYYNGEERAKGNILERFSAQQFPDLHSELNLSSLELGDSALYFCASSVAKTGFLGHGYTFGSGTRLTVV.